One and the same sample provided the 6 T cell receptor beta chains below, sequenced in a study of vaccination effects on CD4 cells after COVID-19. Profiled with immunoSEQ multiplex PCR; TCRdb holds only in-frame clones, not every one. The data show about 73,000 clones, around 81% seen once. Before sequencing took place, the ViraFEST assay used viral peptide pools to expand antigen-specific CD4+ T cells. Isolation of CD4+ T cells took place after less than 12 days of culture. Vaccinees lacked prior SARS-CoV-2 infection and tested negative for nucleocapsid antibodies. No antigen is known for these receptors. This specimen was CD4+ T cells from PBMCs cultured with SARS-CoV-2 spike peptides, taken before COVID-19 vaccination. These receptors came from a human donor who received a COVID-19 vaccine.

This chain links TRBV28 with TRBJ1-2; 10 nucleotides line up with TRBD1. The CDR3 sequence is 14 residues long. Germline CDR1 and CDR2: MDHEN and SYDVKM. V was pared by 3 bases and J by 6 bases, with 4 bases of the junction left unmatched. The CDR3 here is CASSLTGGTNGYTF. The CDR3 nucleotides read TGTGCCAGCAGTTTGACAGGGGGCACAAATGGCTACACCTTC.

The gene calls are TRBV25-1 and TRBJ1-1; D is possibly TRBD1 (5 bases). Germline V gene sequence: CDR1 MGHDK, CDR2 SYGVNS. This CDR3 has 15 amino acids. Trimming took 4 bases from V and 6 from J, leaving 18 bases between them. As DNA, the CDR3 is TGTGCCAGCAGTGGATCAGGGAAAGTCTTAGCTGAAGCTTTCTTT. Translation gives CASSGSGKVLAEAFF.

This rearrangement joins TRBV6-2 or TRBV6-3 to TRBJ1-2; 7 bases line up with TRBD1. The J segment lost 5 bases and the V segment lost 5 bases, leaving 8 bases of the junction unmatched. Germline V gives CDR1 MNHEY, CDR2 SVGEGT. This CDR3 spans 14 amino acids. Here the CDR3 DNA reads TGTGCCAGCAGTAACCGACAGGGTGGATATGGCTACACCTTC. Translated: CASSNRQGGYGYTF.

The V gene is TRBV27, the J gene TRBJ2-1; D is ambiguous. The CDR3 consists of 13 residues. V was shortened by 2 bases and J by 1 base, with 3 bases between the two germline ends. Germline CDR1 reads MNHEY; CDR2 reads SMNVEV (reference sequence). The CDR3 loop is CASSLRSYNEQFF. Written as DNA, the CDR3 is TGTGCCAGCAGTTTAAGGTCCTACAATGAGCAGTTCTTC.

J is TRBJ1-5 and V is TRBV6-4, with TRBD1 as a possible D gene (6 bases). Germline loops: CDR1 MRHNA, CDR2 SNTAGT. The CDR3 extends over 14 amino acids. V dropped 3 bases and J dropped 3 bases, with 9 bases sitting between them. Here the CDR3 reads CASSDGTFNQPQHF. CDR3 DNA sequence: TGTGCCAGCAGTGATGGGACATTCAATCAGCCCCAGCATTTT.

This chain uses TRBV6-4 with TRBJ2-1; 9 bases line up with TRBD1. Per the germline V gene, CDR1 is MRHNA and CDR2 is SNTAGT. This CDR3 has 14 residues. V was clipped by 6 bases and J by 4 bases; unmatched bases: 4. CDR3 loop: CASRRDRVYNEQFF. Here the CDR3 DNA reads TGTGCCAGCAGAAGGGACAGGGTATACAATGAGCAGTTCTTC.